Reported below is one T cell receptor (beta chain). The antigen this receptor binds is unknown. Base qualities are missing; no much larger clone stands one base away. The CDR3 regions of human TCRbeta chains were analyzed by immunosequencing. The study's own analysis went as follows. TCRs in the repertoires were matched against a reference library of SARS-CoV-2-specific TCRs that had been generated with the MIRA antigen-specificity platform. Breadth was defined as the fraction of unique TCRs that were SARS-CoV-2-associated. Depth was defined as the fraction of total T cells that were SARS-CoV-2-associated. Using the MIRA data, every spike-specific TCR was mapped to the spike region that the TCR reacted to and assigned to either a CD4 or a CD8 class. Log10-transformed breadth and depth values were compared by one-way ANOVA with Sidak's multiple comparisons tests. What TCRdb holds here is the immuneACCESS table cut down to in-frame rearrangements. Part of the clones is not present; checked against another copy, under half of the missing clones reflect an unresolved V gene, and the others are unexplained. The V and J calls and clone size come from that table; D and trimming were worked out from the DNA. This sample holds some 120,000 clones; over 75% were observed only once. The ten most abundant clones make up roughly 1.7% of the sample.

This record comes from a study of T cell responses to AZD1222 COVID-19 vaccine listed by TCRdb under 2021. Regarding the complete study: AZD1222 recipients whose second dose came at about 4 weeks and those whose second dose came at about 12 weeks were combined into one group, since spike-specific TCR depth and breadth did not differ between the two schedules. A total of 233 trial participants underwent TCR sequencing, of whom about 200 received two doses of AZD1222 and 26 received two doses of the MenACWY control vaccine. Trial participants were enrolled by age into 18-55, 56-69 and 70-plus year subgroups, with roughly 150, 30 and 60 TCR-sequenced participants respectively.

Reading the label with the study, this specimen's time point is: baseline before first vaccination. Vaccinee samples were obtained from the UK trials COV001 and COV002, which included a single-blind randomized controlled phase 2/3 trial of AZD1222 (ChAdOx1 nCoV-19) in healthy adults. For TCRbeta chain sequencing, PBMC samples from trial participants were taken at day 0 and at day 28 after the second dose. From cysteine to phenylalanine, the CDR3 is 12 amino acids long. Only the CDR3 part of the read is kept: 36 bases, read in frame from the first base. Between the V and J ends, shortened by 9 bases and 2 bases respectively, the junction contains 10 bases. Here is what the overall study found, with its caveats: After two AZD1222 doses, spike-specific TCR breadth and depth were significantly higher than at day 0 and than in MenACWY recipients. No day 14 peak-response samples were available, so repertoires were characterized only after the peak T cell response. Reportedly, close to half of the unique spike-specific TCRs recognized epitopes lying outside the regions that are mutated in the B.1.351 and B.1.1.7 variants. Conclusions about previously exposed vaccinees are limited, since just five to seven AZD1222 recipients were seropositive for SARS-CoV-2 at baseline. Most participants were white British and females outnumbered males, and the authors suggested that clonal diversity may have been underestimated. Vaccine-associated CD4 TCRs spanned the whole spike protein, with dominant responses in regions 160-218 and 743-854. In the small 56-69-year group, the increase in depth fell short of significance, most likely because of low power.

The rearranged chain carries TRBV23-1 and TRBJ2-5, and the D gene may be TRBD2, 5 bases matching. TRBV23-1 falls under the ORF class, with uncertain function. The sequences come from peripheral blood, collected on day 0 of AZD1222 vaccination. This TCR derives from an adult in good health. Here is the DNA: TGCGCCAGTTGGGAGCCTCAAGAGACCCAGTACTTC. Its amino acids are CASWEPQETQYF.